This T cell receptor beta chain derives from a study of blood T cell repertoires in COVID-19. Study summary: Acute-phase and convalescent COVID-19 samples originated in the United States, Italy and Spain. The analysed material was cDNA or gDNA that came from T cells, B-cell-depleted T cells, or PBMCs.

Original processing notes: For nucleated cells, counts were estimated from reference gene primer amplification. Using immunoSEQ multiplex PCR, the repertoire was profiled, and TCRdb retains in-frame clones only, with some absent. V and J calls and clone size are those listed in that table; D and trimming were worked out from the DNA. The table lists around 100,000 clones, around nine tenths of them singletons. Per the germline V gene, CDR1 is SGDLS and CDR2 is YYNGEE. CDR3 length equals 15 residues. Trimming took off 3 bases at V and 0 bases at J, with 10 bases between the two ends. The material sequenced was peripheral blood. The J gene is TRBJ2-1, the V gene TRBV9; D is perhaps TRBD2 (6 bases). The TCR sequence derives from a man older than 75 with acute or convalescent COVID-19. Here the CDR3 reads CASSAVADSYNEQFF. CDR3 DNA sequence: TGTGCCAGCAGCGCCGTAGCGGACTCCTACAATGAGCAGTTCTTC.